A selection of T cell receptor beta chains follows, all from one sample in a study of cytomegalovirus exposure and HLA in healthy donors. Method: immunoSEQ multiplex PCR; TCRdb's copy keeps in-frame clones and lacks some. The table lists roughly 110,000 clones, 60% to 80% of them singletons. Source material: PBMCs. The receptors shown here come from a female donor in good health and CMV-seronegative. Both conserved end residues are part of each CDR3. A D gene is named only where the DNA matches it firmly. A row's size may be missing; if present it is once, few, many or a size class.

d_call	v_call	clone_size	j_call	cdr3_nt	cdr3_aa
TRBD1	TRBV13	NA	TRBJ2-5	TGTGCCAGCAGCTCTGGGACAGGGGGCATAGAGACCCAGTACTTC	CASSSGTGGIETQYF
TRBD1	TRBV30	NA	TRBJ1-5	TGTGCCTGGAGTGGACAGGGAAGTCAGCCCCAGCATTTT	CAWSGQGSQPQHF
NA	TRBV6-5	NA	TRBJ1-2	TGTGCCAGCTCCCCGGGACTTATTTATGGCTACACCTTC	CASSPGLIYGYTF
TRBD1	TRBV9	NA	TRBJ1-4	TGTGCCAGCAGCGCGGGACAGGCGGGGGAAAAACTGTTTTTT	CASSAGQAGEKLFF
TRBD1	TRBV5-4	NA	TRBJ2-5	TGTGCCAGCAGCCCGGCGTTGCGTCTCGGGACAGGGCAAGAGACCCAGTACTTC	CASSPALRLGTGQETQYF
NA	TRBV28	NA	TRBJ2-1	TGTGCCAGCAGTCCCCCACCTCTCCCCAAGCTGTTCTTC	CASSPPPLPKLFF
NA	TRBV6-5	NA	TRBJ2-1	TGTGCCAGCACCGCCCAGGGCGGTGCTCAGTTCTTC	CASTAQGGAQFF
NA	TRBV29-1	NA	TRBJ2-7	TGCAGCGTTGGCCGAGGGACTTACGAGCAGTACTTC	CSVGRGTYEQYF
NA	TRBV19	NA	TRBJ1-3	TGTGCCAGTAGTATTCTATCCGGAAACACCATATATTTT	CASSILSGNTIYF
NA	TRBV2	NA	TRBJ2-1	TGTGCCAGCAGTGAGGAGGGGTGGGGCAGATCCTCCTACAATGAGCAGTTCTTC	CASSEEGWGRSSYNEQFF
TRBD2	TRBV9	NA	TRBJ2-2	TGTGCCAGCAGCGTACGGGGGGAGGGGGAGCTGTTTTTT	CASSVRGEGELFF
NA	TRBV28	NA	TRBJ1-4	TGTGCCAGCAGAGCCCCCGGCGGGAGTGGTAATGAAAAACTGTTTTTT	CASRAPGGSGNEKLFF
NA	TRBV11-3	NA	TRBJ1-1	TGTGCCAGCAGCAAGGGGGGGGACACTGAAGCTTTCTTT	CASSKGGDTEAFF
NA	TRBV29-1	few	TRBJ2-5	TGCAGCGTTTTGGGGGTGGGGGGAGGCAGGGAGACCCAGTACTTC	CSVLGVGGGRETQYF
NA	TRBV18	few	TRBJ2-1	TGTGCCAGCTCACCGGGACTTGACCTTTACAATGAGCAGTTCTTC	CASSPGLDLYNEQFF
NA	TRBV4-1	NA	TRBJ1-5	TGCGCCAGCAGCCAAGGAGGGAAAAGCTATCAGCCCCAGCATTTT	CASSQGGKSYQPQHF